This T cell receptor (beta chain) was retrieved from a study of CD8+CD57+ T cells in acquired aplastic anemia. The study profiled TCR beta VDJ and CDR3 using genomic DNA as template. TCRdb reanalysed the reads using MiXCR and keeps one entry per CDR3 protein. Altogether about 200,000 distinct CDR3 sequences are present, approximately 65% being singletons, with the ten largest covering 58%. This clonotype was seen only a few times. V gave up 3 bases and J gave up 0 bases, with 5 bases separating them. The length of the CDR3 is 13 residues. Patients chosen for sequencing had shown CD8+CD57+ cell expansion by flow cytometry.

The sample was sorted CD4+, CD8+, or CD8+CD57+ T cells (not recorded which) from PBMCs. The origin of this receptor is a human donor with aplastic anemia. V usage is TRBV12-3 or TRBV12-4 and J usage is TRBJ1-1; the D is unclear. The CDR3 reads CASSFLMNTEAFF. DNA of the CDR3: TGTGCCAGCAGTTTCTTGATGAACACTGAAGCTTTCTTT.